Listed below are T cell receptor beta chains from one sample, sequenced in a study of OX40 agonist ivuxolimab in advanced cancers. The table came from immunoSEQ multiplex PCR; TCRdb's copy has only in-frame clones and leaves some out. This sample has under 20,000 clones, with 65% to 90% found just once. The material sequenced was CD4+ or CD8+ T cells sorted from blood, taken in a trial of the OX40 agonist ivuxolimab. Source of these receptors: an adult with an advanced solid tumor such as melanoma, head and neck, liver or kidney cancer. Both conserved end residues are part of each CDR3. A D gene is named only where the DNA matches it firmly. Size is omitted from some rows. Given values are once, few, many or a class for expanded clones.

>NA|14|TRBV2|NA|TRBJ1-1
CASSEGLGGTEAFF
TGTGCCAGCAGCGAAGGTCTCGGGGGGACTGAAGCTTTCTTT
>NA|14|TRBV5-1|NA|TRBJ1-2
CASSLGQGTYGYTF
TGCGCCAGCAGCTTGGGCCAGGGCACCTATGGCTACACCTTC
>NA|15|TRBV5-1|TRBD1|TRBJ1-2
CASSLGDRVGYGYTF
TGCGCCAGCAGCTTGGGGGACAGGGTTGGCTATGGCTACACCTTC
>NA|13|TRBV7-3|NA|TRBJ1-1
CASSFDGDTEAFF
TGTGCCAGCAGCTTCGACGGGGACACTGAAGCTTTCTTT
>once|16|TRBV7-2|NA|TRBJ1-4
CASSLQGRLVNEKLFF
TGTGCCAGCAGCTTACAGGGGCGCCTTGTTAATGAAAAACTGTTTTTT
>NA|14|TRBV7-9|NA|TRBJ1-2
CASSLRGINYGYTF
TGTGCCAGCAGCTTAAGGGGGATCAACTATGGCTACACCTTC
>NA|14|TRBV5-1|NA|TRBJ1-1
CASSLEEGITEAFF
TGCGCCAGCAGCTTGGAGGAGGGCATTACTGAAGCTTTCTTT
>NA|15|TRBV7-9|NA|TRBJ1-4
CASSLEGVFNEKLFF
TGTGCCAGCAGCTTAGAGGGGGTCTTTAATGAAAAACTGTTTTTT
>NA|15|TRBV27|NA|TRBJ1-1
CASSLSQGELTEAFF
TGTGCCAGCAGTTTATCACAGGGAGAATTAACTGAAGCTTTCTTT
>NA|14|TRBV11-1|TRBD1|TRBJ2-5
CASSRGSEQETQYF
TGTGCCAGCTCCAGGGGGAGTGAGCAAGAGACCCAGTACTTC
>NA|12|TRBV6-4|NA|TRBJ1-1
CASSYRNTEAFF
TGTGCCAGCAGTTACCGGAACACTGAAGCTTTCTTT
>NA|15|TRBV6-5|TRBD1|TRBJ2-3
CASSLGQGLATSQYF
TGTGCCAGCAGCTTGGGACAGGGCTTAGCCACGTCGCAGTATTTT
>NA|15|TRBV9|NA|TRBJ2-7
CASSVAWQGSYEQYF
TGTGCCAGCAGCGTAGCTTGGCAGGGCTCCTACGAGCAGTACTTC
>NA|16|TRBV7-3|TRBD2|TRBJ2-1
CASSSQAGVSYNEQFF
TGTGCCAGCAGCTCCCAGGCGGGAGTATCCTACAATGAGCAGTTCTTC
>NA|14|TRBV10-3|TRBD1|TRBJ1-1
CAISEEGAAAEAFF
TGTGCCATCAGTGAGGAGGGGGCTGCGGCTGAAGCTTTCTTT
>NA|15|TRBV10-3|TRBD2|TRBJ2-2
CATGGGLALTGELFF
TGTGCCACGGGAGGGGGACTAGCGCTCACCGGGGAGCTGTTTTTT
>once|14|TRBV7-3|NA|TRBJ2-3
CASSVSGFTDTQYF
TGTGCCAGCAGCGTTAGCGGCTTCACAGATACGCAGTATTTT
>NA|11|TRBV29-1|NA|TRBJ2-7
CSVTGGYEQYF
TGCAGCGTGACCGGGGGATACGAGCAGTACTTC
>NA|15|TRBV6-5|NA|TRBJ1-4
CASSYSGGRREKLFF
TGTGCCAGCAGTTACTCGGGGGGGCGCAGGGAAAAACTGTTTTTT
>NA|14|TRBV6-1|NA|TRBJ1-3
CASSLPDGGNTIYF
TGTGCCAGCAGCCTCCCTGACGGTGGAAACACCATATATTTT
>NA|16|TRBV6-5|TRBD2|TRBJ2-7
CASSSTGTSGVGKQYF
TGTGCCAGCAGTTCTACTGGGACTAGCGGGGTTGGTAAGCAGTACTTC
>few|10|TRBV7-9|NA|TRBJ2-7
CASSRNEQYF
TGTGCCAGCAGTCGTAACGAGCAGTACTTC
>NA|15|TRBV7-2|TRBD1|TRBJ1-1
CASSTQGALNTEAFF
TGTGCCAGCAGTACCCAGGGGGCGTTGAACACTGAAGCTTTCTTT
>NA|14|TRBV28|NA|TRBJ1-2
CASSLGHSNYGYTF
TGTGCCAGCAGTCTGGGACACTCTAACTATGGCTACACCTTC
>NA|14|TRBV27|NA|TRBJ2-7
CASSLNRATYEQYF
TGTGCCAGCAGTTTAAACAGGGCGACCTACGAGCAGTACTTC
>few|15|TRBV10-3|TRBD2|TRBJ2-3
CAISEGSGDADTQYF
TGTGCCATCTCCGAGGGTAGCGGGGATGCAGATACGCAGTATTTT
>NA|16|TRBV5-6|TRBD2|TRBJ2-7
CASSMGLAGLSYEQYF
TGTGCCAGCAGCATGGGACTAGCGGGACTCTCCTACGAGCAGTACTTC
>NA|16|TRBV11-3|TRBD2|TRBJ2-1
CASSRSGTSGVDEQFF
TGTGCCAGCAGCCGCTCCGGGACTAGCGGGGTGGATGAGCAGTTCTTC
>NA|13|TRBV11-2|NA|TRBJ2-3
CASSLLGTDTQYF
TGTGCCAGCAGCTTGTTGGGCACAGATACGCAGTATTTT
>NA|16|TRBV9|NA|TRBJ1-3
CASTREVGPSGNTIYF
TGTGCCAGCACCCGAGAAGTCGGACCCTCTGGAAACACCATATATTTT
>NA|14|TRBV19|NA|TRBJ2-3
CASSPRGHTDTQYF
TGTGCCAGTAGTCCCCGGGGACACACAGATACGCAGTATTTT
>NA|14|TRBV9|TRBD2|TRBJ2-3
CASSERDLSDTQYF
TGTGCCAGCAGCGAGCGGGACCTGTCGGATACGCAGTATTTT
>NA|13|TRBV2|NA|TRBJ2-7
CASSEATRYEQYF
TGTGCCAGCAGTGAAGCGACCCGCTACGAGCAGTACTTC
>NA|13|TRBV18|NA|TRBJ2-3
CASSPRETDTQYF
TGTGCCAGCTCACCTAGAGAGACAGATACGCAGTATTTT
>NA|16|TRBV7-8|NA|TRBJ1-1
CASSLIQGGVGTEAFF
TGTGCCAGCAGCTTAATACAGGGAGGGGTTGGGACTGAAGCTTTCTTT
>NA|14|TRBV18|NA|TRBJ2-1
CASSPPLGRNEQFF
TGTGCCAGCTCACCACCTCTCGGACGTAATGAGCAGTTCTTC
>NA|14|TRBV2|NA|TRBJ2-5
CASSPNYRRETQYF
TGTGCCAGCAGCCCTAATTACAGGAGAGAGACCCAGTACTTC
>NA|17|TRBV4-1|NA|TRBJ2-5
CASSQVRSREPGETQYF
TGCGCCAGCAGCCAAGTACGGAGCCGCGAGCCGGGGGAGACCCAGTACTTC
>NA|15|TRBV9|TRBD2|TRBJ2-5
CASSGPSGGGETQYF
TGTGCCAGCAGCGGGCCTAGCGGGGGCGGGGAGACCCAGTACTTC
>NA|12|TRBV6-4|NA|TRBJ1-2
CARSAPNYGYTF
TGTGCCAGAAGTGCCCCTAACTATGGCTACACCTTC
>NA|17|TRBV7-9|TRBD2|TRBJ2-3
CASSLGASGGRTDTQYF
TGTGCCAGCAGCTTAGGGGCTAGCGGGGGGCGCACAGATACGCAGTATTTT
>NA|14|TRBV5-8|TRBD2|TRBJ2-5
CASSGGTSLETQYF
TGTGCCAGCAGCGGAGGGACTAGCCTAGAGACCCAGTACTTC
>NA|15|TRBV28|NA|TRBJ1-5
CASSWRQKWIQPQHF
TGTGCCAGCAGTTGGAGACAGAAGTGGATACAGCCCCAGCATTTT
>once|15|TRBV9|NA|TRBJ2-6
CASSVEASGANVLTF
TGTGCCAGCAGCGTAGAGGCCTCAGGGGCCAACGTCCTGACTTTC
>NA|14|TRBV6-1|TRBD1|TRBJ2-7
CASRSGTGMYEQYF
TGTGCCAGCAGATCCGGGACAGGGATGTACGAGCAGTACTTC
>NA|14|TRBV11-2|NA|TRBJ1-4
CASSFQGVSEKLFF
TGTGCCAGCAGCTTTCAAGGGGTTTCTGAAAAACTGTTTTTT
>NA|11|TRBV6-1|NA|TRBJ1-1
CASSYGQKAFF
TGTGCCAGCAGTTACGGGCAGAAAGCTTTCTTT
>NA|11|TRBV2|NA|TRBJ1-2
CASSEAGKPTF
TGTGCCAGCAGTGAAGCAGGAAAGCCCACCTTC
>NA|16|TRBV7-2|NA|TRBJ1-5
CASSLRSGYSNQPQHF
TGTGCCAGCAGCTTAAGGTCCGGTTATAGCAATCAGCCCCAGCATTTT
>NA|15|TRBV5-6|NA|TRBJ2-7
CASSLVGGTRAEQYF
TGTGCCAGCAGTCTTGTAGGAGGGACGAGAGCCGAGCAGTACTTC
>medium-sized|14|TRBV12-5|NA|TRBJ1-2
CASAPRRGHYGYTF
TGTGCTAGTGCCCCGCGGCGGGGGCACTATGGCTACACCTTC
>NA|13|TRBV7-3|NA|TRBJ2-1
CASSSGLHNEQFF
TGTGCCAGCAGCTCGGGACTTCACAATGAGCAGTTCTTC
>NA|12|TRBV7-9|NA|TRBJ2-3
CASSLEVNTQYF
TGTGCCAGCAGCTTAGAGGTTAATACGCAGTATTTT
>NA|13|TRBV6-5|TRBD1|TRBJ2-7
CASSGDRAKEQYF
TGTGCCAGCAGCGGGGACAGGGCGAAGGAGCAGTACTTC
>NA|15|TRBV9|TRBD1|TRBJ2-3
CASSPRTGGTDTQYF
TGTGCCAGCAGCCCGCGGACAGGGGGCACAGATACGCAGTATTTT
>NA|16|TRBV6-5|TRBD2|TRBJ2-7
CASSSLVAGGKYEQYF
TGTGCCAGCAGTTCCTTGGTAGCGGGGGGCAAATACGAGCAGTACTTC
>NA|14|TRBV7-2|NA|TRBJ1-1
CASSLAPRGTEAFF
TGTGCCAGCAGCTTAGCGCCTAGAGGCACTGAAGCTTTCTTT
>NA|18|TRBV9|NA|TRBJ2-2
CASSVSRQGGEGGGELFF
TGTGCCAGCAGCGTATCCCGACAGGGAGGGGAAGGGGGCGGGGAGCTGTTTTTT
>NA|14|TRBV5-4|NA|TRBJ2-5
CASMFGGLGETQYF
TGTGCCAGCATGTTTGGGGGCTTAGGAGAGACCCAGTACTTC
>NA|14|TRBV7-2|NA|TRBJ2-5
CASSLDDRQETQYF
TGTGCCAGCAGCTTAGACGACAGGCAAGAGACCCAGTACTTC